Listed below are T cell receptor beta chains from one sample, sequenced in a study of Ad26.COV2.S vaccination and SARS-CoV-2 variants. The table came from immunoSEQ multiplex PCR; TCRdb's copy has only in-frame clones and leaves some out. The sample yields some 390,000 clones, 89% seen once. The material was peripheral blood, obtained in a trial of Ad26.COV2.S vaccine versus placebo. Receptors originate from a person between 18 and 65 years old who received the Ad26.COV2.S COVID-19 vaccine or a placebo. The CDR3 runs from the conserved cysteine through the conserved F or W. The order of the fields is J gene, clone size, D gene, V gene, CDR3 DNA, CDR3 protein. D genes are given only for firm matches. Only part of the rows carry a size: once, few, many, or a class if the clone is expanded.

>TRBJ2-3|once|NA|TRBV5-1
TGCGCCAGCAGTGCAGGGTCTAGCACAGATACGCAGTATTTT
CASSAGSSTDTQYF
>TRBJ2-5|NA|NA|TRBV15
TGTGCCACCAGCAGAGATATAGTAACAGAGACCCAGTACTTC
CATSRDIVTETQYF
>TRBJ1-5|NA|NA|TRBV3-1/TRBV3-2
TGTGCCAGCAGCCAAGGGGGAGACTCCCCTAAGCCCCAGCATTTT
CASSQGGDSPKPQHF
>TRBJ2-5|NA|NA|TRBV6-1
TGTGCCAGCAGTGAAGCGCGAGCCCCGGAGAGGGAGACCCAGTACTTC
CASSEARAPERETQYF
>TRBJ2-1|NA|TRBD2|TRBV11-3
TGTGCCAGCAGCTCCAGACGCGGACTAGCGGGAAACAATGAGCAGTTCTTC
CASSSRRGLAGNNEQFF
>TRBJ2-5|NA|TRBD1|TRBV5-4
TGTGCCAGCAGCTTCGGTGGGGGACAGGGGGCCGGGGAGACCCAGTACTTC
CASSFGGGQGAGETQYF
>TRBJ2-1|NA|NA|TRBV29-1
TGCAGCGTGGATACAGGGAGCTCCTACAATGAGCAGTTCTTC
CSVDTGSSYNEQFF
>TRBJ1-1|NA|NA|TRBV19
TGTGCCAGTAGTATAGTGGGCGTCATGAACACTGAAGCTTTCTTT
CASSIVGVMNTEAFF
>TRBJ1-6|few|TRBD1|TRBV2
TGTGCCAGCAGGGGACAGGGAATGAATTCACCCCTCCACTTT
CASRGQGMNSPLHF
>TRBJ1-4|NA|TRBD1|TRBV28
TGTGCCAGCAGTTTACGTCGGGCAGGGGGCTATGAAAAACTGTTTTTT
CASSLRRAGGYEKLFF
>TRBJ1-3|NA|NA|TRBV3-1/TRBV3-2
TGTGCCAGCAGCCAAGGGACAGTGAGCTCTGGAAACACCATATATTTT
CASSQGTVSSGNTIYF
>TRBJ2-2|once|TRBD1|TRBV5-1
TGCGCCTGGGGACCGATCGGGACAGGTAACAGGGCCGGGGAGCTGTTTTTT
CAWGPIGTGNRAGELFF
>TRBJ1-1|once|NA|TRBV6-5
TGTGCCAGCAGACGACAGATAAACACTGAAGCTTTCTTT
CASRRQINTEAFF
>TRBJ2-7|NA|NA|TRBV3-1/TRBV3-2
TGTGCCAGCAGCCAAGATTACAAAGGACAACTACTCTTC
CASSQDYKGQLLF
>TRBJ1-6|NA|NA|TRBV4-1
TGCGCCAGCAGCGCCCGGTCCTTTAGGGAAAATAATTCACCCCTCCACTTT
CASSARSFRENNSPLHF
>TRBJ2-1|NA|NA|TRBV30
TGTGCCTGGCTCGGGGGCTGGGATGAGCAGTTCTTC
CAWLGGWDEQFF
>TRBJ2-1|once|NA|TRBV11-2
TGTGCCAGCAGCTTCCACCAAACCTACAATGAGCAGTTCTTC
CASSFHQTYNEQFF
>TRBJ1-4|NA|NA|TRBV5-4
TGTGCCAGCAGCTCGAGGGGGGGACCTAATGAAAAACTGTTTTTT
CASSSRGGPNEKLFF
>TRBJ2-3|NA|NA|TRBV4-1
TGCGCCAGCAGCCAGGGGCCTTCGAGCACAGATACGCAGTATTTT
CASSQGPSSTDTQYF
>TRBJ1-2|NA|TRBD1|TRBV6-1
TGTGCCAGCAGTGAAGGGACAGGGACCTATGGCTACACCTTC
CASSEGTGTYGYTF
>TRBJ2-3|NA|TRBD2|TRBV28
TGTGCCAGCAGTTTAAACACTAGCGGGAGAGGAGGCACAGATACGCAGTATTTT
CASSLNTSGRGGTDTQYF
>TRBJ2-1|NA|NA|TRBV28
TGTGCCAGCGAGGTGGGTGGGAATGAGCAGTTCTTC
CASEVGGNEQFF
>TRBJ1-5|NA|TRBD1|TRBV19
TGTGCCAGTAGACGGACAGGGCCCCATCAGCCCCAGCATTTT
CASRRTGPHQPQHF
>TRBJ2-1|NA|TRBD2|TRBV2
TGTGCCAGCAGTGTGAGAAGAAGCCCGGGCGAGCGGGGGATTAACAATGAGCAGTTCTTC
CASSVRRSPGERGINNEQFF
>TRBJ1-1|NA|NA|TRBV5-1
TGCGCCAGCAGCCGCCAGCGGGGGGCAGGCACTGAAGCTTTCTTT
CASSRQRGAGTEAFF
>TRBJ2-7|NA|NA|TRBV10-3
TGTGCCTACGGCTCCTCCTACGAGCAGTACTTC
CAYGSSYEQYF
>TRBJ1-6|once|NA|TRBV19
TGTGCCAGTAAAATATTCGGGCAGAATAATTCACCCCTCCACTTT
CASKIFGQNNSPLHF
>TRBJ2-2|NA|NA|TRBV11-2
TGTGCCAGCAGCACTGCCCACAGATACACCGGGGAGCTGTTTTTT
CASSTAHRYTGELFF
>TRBJ2-1|NA|TRBD2|TRBV7-7
TGTGCTAGCAGCTTTTTTCCCCTTCGACTAGCGGGCAACTCCTACAATGAGCAGTTCTTC
CASSFFPLRLAGNSYNEQFF
>TRBJ1-2|NA|TRBD1|TRBV11-2
TGTGCCAGCAGCTTAGAGACAGGGTGGTCCTATGGCTACACCTTC
CASSLETGWSYGYTF
>TRBJ1-1|NA|NA|TRBV30
TGTGCCTGGAGTGTCCCACACCTCACTGAAGCTTTCTTT
CAWSVPHLTEAFF
>TRBJ2-7|few|NA|TRBV6-5
TGTGCCAGCAACAGGGTGGGGCTCGAGCAGTACTTC
CASNRVGLEQYF
>TRBJ2-1|NA|TRBD2|TRBV2
TGTGCCAGCACCGGTAGGGGACTAGCTTACAATGAGCAGTTCTTC
CASTGRGLAYNEQFF
>TRBJ2-1|NA|NA|TRBV7-9
TGTGCCAGCAGCACAACCTACAATGAGCAGTTCTTC
CASSTTYNEQFF
>TRBJ2-7|NA|NA|TRBV6-5
TGTGCCAGCAGCGGCCACGCCTCAGGGAAGAGGGGAAAGTACTTC
CASSGHASGKRGKYF
>TRBJ1-6|NA|NA|TRBV4-1
TGCGCCAGCAGCCAAGAGGGCCGGGGCTCCTATAATTCACCCCTCCACTTT
CASSQEGRGSYNSPLHF
>TRBJ2-2|NA|TRBD2|TRBV10-3
TGTGCCATCAGTTCAACTAGCGCCGGGGAGCTGTTTTTT
CAISSTSAGELFF
>TRBJ1-3|NA|NA|TRBV25-1
TGTGCCAGCAGTGAATTCCGGAGCTCTGGAAACACCATATATTTT
CASSEFRSSGNTIYF
>TRBJ1-1|NA|NA|TRBV28
TGTGCCAGCAGTCCCGAAGATGTGGGCACTGAAGCTTTCTTT
CASSPEDVGTEAFF
>TRBJ2-1|NA|TRBD1|TRBV19
TGTGCCAGTAGTAGGAAAACTATCGGGACAGGGTTTTTCGAGCAGTTCTTC
CASSRKTIGTGFFEQFF
>TRBJ1-2|many|NA|TRBV4-1
TGCGCCAGCAGCCACCTGCTCGTGCCAGGGGATAACTATGGCTACACCTTC
CASSHLLVPGDNYGYTF
>TRBJ1-1|NA|NA|TRBV15
TGTGCCACCAGCAGAGAGGTGACGGTGAACACTGAAGCTTTCTTT
CATSREVTVNTEAFF
>TRBJ2-7|NA|NA|TRBV6-5
TGTGCCAGCATGCCGGGAATCTTCTACGAGCAGTACTTC
CASMPGIFYEQYF
>TRBJ1-1|NA|NA|TRBV10-3
TGTGCCATCAGTGAGTCGAAAACAGGTCTTATCAACACTGAAGCTTTCTTT
CAISESKTGLINTEAFF
>TRBJ2-2|NA|NA|TRBV6-1
TGTGCCAGCAGTGAACAGGGTACCGGGGAGCTGTTTTTT
CASSEQGTGELFF
>TRBJ2-1|NA|TRBD2|TRBV7-3
TGTGCCAGCAGCCCCCGGACTAGCGGGAAGTTAAATGAGCAGTTCTTC
CASSPRTSGKLNEQFF
>TRBJ1-5|NA|NA|TRBV4-1
TGCGCCAGCAGCCAGAACGCTGGGAGCAATCAGCCCCAGCATTTT
CASSQNAGSNQPQHF
>TRBJ2-6|NA|NA|TRBV7-2
TGTGCCAGCAGCTCACCGGGGGCCAACGTCCTGACTTTC
CASSSPGANVLTF